The 29 T cell receptor beta chains given below trace back to one sample, sequenced in a study of blood T cell repertoires in COVID-19 (dated by TCRdb to the early 2020s). Preparation of the library involved the immunoSEQ multiplex PCR assay. TCRdb retrieved this table from immuneACCESS and kept in-frame rearrangements only. Not all clones are present; in checked studies, unresolved V genes account for under half, and no reason is known for the remainder. The sample contains 250,000 to 350,000 clones, more than 75% of them found a single time. The leading ten clones occupy 8% to 13% of the sample. Sequenced input: PBMCs or T cells enriched from blood (not recorded which). The receptor set was obtained from a woman between 18 and 30 years old who had recovered from COVID-19.

V gene TRBV9 combines with J gene TRBJ1-4; D not certain. The V gene's germline CDR1 is SGDLS and CDR2 YYNGEE. The V and J ends lost 3 bases and 5 bases respectively, with 11 bases between them. This CDR3 spans 14 amino acids. CDR3: CASSARTGNEKLFF. CDR3 sequence (DNA): TGTGCCAGCAGCGCAAGGACTGGAAATGAAAAACTGTTTTTT.

This clone showed up just a few times. The chain carries TRBV29-1 and TRBJ1-2, with D hard to call. Looked up from germline, CDR1 is SQVTM and CDR2 is ANQGSEA. Trimming shortened V by 4 bases and J by 0 bases, and 9 bases separated the two germline ends. This CDR3 is 13 amino acids long. The CDR3 DNA reads TGCAGCGTTGGGGCAGTTTCTAACTATGGCTACACCTTC. Protein: CSVGAVSNYGYTF.

The sample holds one count of this clone. This chain's CDR3 is CASSVGTSGGANYNEQFF. The CDR3 DNA reads TGTGCCAGCAGCGTGGGGACTAGCGGGGGAGCGAACTACAATGAGCAGTTCTTC. The V gene is TRBV5-4, the J gene TRBJ2-1; 14 bases map to TRBD2. CDR1 and CDR2 (germline): SGHNT, YYREEE (reference sequence). CDR3 length equals 18 residues. Germline trimming cut 4 bases from V and 3 bases from J; bases unmatched to any gene: 9.

This CDR3 reads CASSEARSNQPQHF. DNA for the CDR3: TGTGCCAGCAGTGAAGCGAGAAGCAATCAGCCCCAGCATTTT. This chain joins TRBV6-1 and TRBJ1-5; no firm D call. The germline V gene has CDR1 MNHNS and CDR2 SASEGT. V was shortened by 0 bases and J by 1 base, with 4 bases between the two germline ends. The CDR3 covers 14 residues.

This chain connects TRBV5-1 to TRBJ1-6; D remains unclear. CDR3 length: 14 residues. Trimming pared 0 bases from V and 5 bases from J, leaving 6 bases between. Germline CDR1 and CDR2: SGHRS and YFSETQ. DNA of the CDR3: TGCGCCAGCAGCTTGGCGCGGGATAATTCACCCCTCCACTTT. Translating gives CASSLARDNSPLHF.

The genes are TRBV4-1 and TRBJ2-2, with 7 bases matching TRBD1. The germline V gene has CDR1 MGHRA and CDR2 YSYEKL. J gave up 3 bases and V 1 base, and 5 bases lay outside the gene matches. CDR3 length equals 16 residues. The CDR3 protein is CASSQAGQGDTGELFF. The CDR3 DNA sequence: TGCGCCAGCAGCCAAGCCGGGCAGGGGGACACCGGGGAGCTGTTTTTT.

This clone was observed a few times. This chain connects TRBV11-2 to TRBJ2-3; 9 positions match TRBD2. CDR1 and CDR2 from the germline V gene are SGHAT and FQNNGV. The CDR3 covers 15 residues. The V segment lost 8 bases and the J segment 5 bases; nucleotides outside the gene matches: 11. CDR3 DNA sequence: TGTGCCAGCGGAAACTTAGCGGGAGTAAAAGATACGCAGTATTTT. Its protein is CASGNLAGVKDTQYF.

This clone was recorded only once. The chain couples TRBV11-3 to TRBJ1-1; no firm D call. V was pared by 3 bases and J by 4 bases, with 9 bases between. The CDR3 sequence is 13 residues long. The germline CDR1 and CDR2 sequences are SGHNT and YENEEA. The CDR3 spells CASSLEQGTEAFF. The CDR3, as DNA: TGTGCCAGCAGCTTGGAGCAAGGCACTGAAGCTTTCTTT.

The rearrangement joins TRBV18 to TRBJ1-2, with D perhaps matching TRBD1 (5 bases). This CDR3 region has 14 residues. Germline CDR1 reads KGHSH; CDR2 reads LQKENI. Trimming left V 6 bases short and J 8 bases short, with 19 bases between. CDR3 protein: CASSPEGATTGYTF. The CDR3 coding sequence is TGTGCCAGCTCCCCAGAAGGGGCCACTACGGGCTACACCTTC.

This clone was picked up a small number of times. This chain joins TRBV7-2 and TRBJ1-3; 9 bases match TRBD1. V gave up 5 bases and J gave up 7 bases; unmatched junction bases: 6. Germline assignment: CDR1 SGHTA and CDR2 FQGNSA. This CDR3 has 14 residues. The CDR3 loop reads CASSPGTGRNTIYF. CDR3 coding DNA: TGTGCCAGCAGCCCCGGGACAGGGAGGAACACCATATATTTT.

This sequence joins TRBV6-4 and TRBJ2-2, with TRBD1 matching over 8 bases. The CDR3 has 15 amino acids. Germline CDR1 and CDR2: MRHNA and SNTAGT. The trim removed 6 bases at V and 1 base at J, leaving 4 bases unmatched. CDR3 region: CASRAGTGNTGELFF. In DNA form, the CDR3 reads TGTGCCAGCAGAGCCGGGACAGGGAACACCGGGGAGCTGTTTTTT.

The chain is built from TRBV30 and TRBJ1-1; D uncertain. Germline CDR1 is GTSNPN and CDR2 is SVGIG (reference sequence). This CDR3 has 15 residues. With 0 bases removed from V and 2 bases from J, the gap between germline ends came to 13 bases. The CDR3 region is CAWSVAGRGNTEAFF. The CDR3, as DNA: TGTGCCTGGAGTGTAGCGGGCCGGGGAAACACTGAAGCTTTCTTT. Together with reference TRBV30 and TRBJ1-1, the CDR3 gives the full variable domain: SQTIHQWPATLVQPVGSPLSLECTVEGTSNPNLYWYRQAAGRGLQLLFYSVGIGQISSEVPQNLSASRPQDRQFILSSKKLLLSDSGFYLCAWSVAGRGNTEAFFGQGTRLTVV.

J is TRBJ1-3 and V is TRBV4-1; D is unresolved. The V end was cut by 2 bases, the J end by 0 bases, with 8 bases between. The CDR3 is 15 residues long. Germline V CDR1 and CDR2: MGHRA, YSYEKL. For the CDR3, the DNA is TGCGCCAGCAGCCAATATGCAGACTCTGGAAACACCATATATTTT. Its protein is CASSQYADSGNTIYF.

The chain carries TRBV10-3 and TRBJ1-2; perhaps TRBD1 as D (5 bases). The CDR3 length is 17 residues. Trimming cost V 7 bases and J 6 bases, with 27 bases left between them. Germline values: CDR1 ENHRY, CDR2 SYGVKD. The CDR3 bases are TGTGCCATCACAATCCTCGGCCCACTCGACAGAGAGGATGGCTACACCTTC. The encoded protein is CAITILGPLDREDGYTF.

This clone was counted a few times. This chain uses TRBV2 with TRBJ2-2, with a possible D match to TRBD2 (5 bases). The V gene lost 5 bases and the J gene lost 2 bases, with 9 bases spanning the gap. This CDR3 has 14 residues. The germline gives CDR1 SNHLY, CDR2 FYNNEI. The CDR3 loop reads CASSPGKNTGELFF. CDR3 nucleotide sequence: TGTGCCAGCAGTCCCGGGAAAAACACCGGGGAGCTGTTTTTT.

The chain recombines TRBV6-5 with TRBJ2-5; D is perhaps TRBD1 (6 bases). There are 15 residues in the CDR3. V dropped 2 bases and J dropped 4 bases, with 14 bases sitting between them. CDR1 and CDR2 (germline): MNHEY, SVGAGI. The CDR3 protein is CASSYQGSSVETQYF. The CDR3 DNA reads as TGTGCCAGCAGTTACCAGGGGAGCTCCGTAGAGACCCAGTACTTC.

This rearrangement joins TRBV18 to TRBJ2-7, with D unresolved. Deletions cut 5 bases from V and 2 bases from J, with 13 bases between. The CDR3 loop spans 14 amino acids. Germline values: CDR1 KGHSH, CDR2 LQKENI. The CDR3 reads CASSTYTIPYEQYF. DNA of the CDR3: TGTGCCAGCTCAACGTACACGATTCCCTACGAGCAGTACTTC.

The chain uses TRBV28 and TRBJ2-1, with TRBD1 matching over 7 bases. V shed 7 bases, J shed 4 bases, and the junction held 10 bases outside the gene matches. The CDR3 contains 15 residues. The germline gives CDR1 MDHEN, CDR2 SYDVKM. CDR3 sequence: CASTYRGHSYNEQFF. The CDR3 nucleotides read TGTGCCAGCACCTACAGGGGACACTCGTACAATGAGCAGTTCTTC.

This chain links TRBV7-2 with TRBJ2-1; D unclear. V was trimmed by 4 bases and J by 0 bases, leaving 4 bases between them. Germline lookup yields CDR1 SGHTA and CDR2 FQGNSA. The CDR3 spans 13 residues. CDR3 sequence: CASSWSSYNEQFF. The DNA of the CDR3 is TGTGCCAGCAGCTGGAGCTCCTACAATGAGCAGTTCTTC.

The chain uses TRBV30 and TRBJ2-5; 9 bases match TRBD2. The CDR3 loop spans 16 amino acids. V shed 0 bases, J shed 5 bases, and the junction held 10 bases outside the gene matches. CDR1 is GTSNPN and CDR2 is SVGIG in the germline V gene (reference sequence). The CDR3 spells CAWSVGQTTSGETQYF. CDR3 in DNA: TGTGCCTGGAGTGTTGGACAAACCACTAGCGGGGAGACCCAGTACTTC.

The chain links TRBV27 to TRBJ2-1; 14 bases are shared with TRBD2. V lost 8 bases and J lost 4; bases outside the gene matches: 7. CDR3 length equals 16 residues. The V gene's germline CDR1 is MNHEY and CDR2 SMNVEV (reference sequence). CDR3: CASSPGLAGGYNEQFF. In nucleotides, the CDR3 is TGTGCCAGCTCTCCCGGACTAGCGGGAGGATACAATGAGCAGTTCTTC.

The V and J genes are TRBV5-1 and TRBJ1-1; 7 bases are a match to TRBD1. The CDR3 is 16 amino acids. Germline values: CDR1 SGHRS, CDR2 YFSETQ. V was pared by 3 bases and J by 2 bases, with 10 bases of the junction left unmatched. CDR3 coding DNA: TGCGCCAGCAGCTCCGGAAACAGGGGAAGAAACACTGAAGCTTTCTTT. Its translation: CASSSGNRGRNTEAFF.

The chain carries TRBV10-3 and TRBJ2-1; no clear D. The CDR3 consists of 13 residues. V lost 0 bases, J lost 7 bases, and 7 bases lay in between. CDR1 is ENHRY and CDR2 is SYGVKD in the germline V gene. CDR3 DNA: TGTGCCATCAGTGAGTCGAGGCCGAATGAGCAGTTCTTC. It specifies CAISESRPNEQFF.

This chain uses TRBV12-3 or TRBV12-4 with TRBJ2-3; no clear D gene. This CDR3 has 12 amino acids. Trimming took off 5 bases at V and 6 bases at J, with 9 bases between the two ends. The DNA for the CDR3 is TGTGCCAGCAGTCAACGAGCTGATACGCAGTATTTT. Translated, it gives CASSQRADTQYF.

The J gene is TRBJ1-3, the V gene TRBV14; maybe TRBD1 (5 bases). The CDR3 totals 14 residues. The germline V gene has CDR1 SGHDN and CDR2 FVKESK. V lost 5 bases to trimming and J lost 0 bases, with 8 bases between them. This CDR3 reads CASSGAYSGNTIYF. CDR3 DNA: TGTGCCAGCAGCGGGGCATACTCTGGAAACACCATATATTTT.

The J gene is TRBJ1-2, the V gene TRBV7-8, with TRBD1 matching 7 bases. J gave up 1 base and V 2 bases, and 19 bases lay outside the gene matches. The germline gives CDR1 SGHVS, CDR2 FQNEAQ. The CDR3 contains 20 residues. Here the CDR3 DNA reads TGTGCCAGCAGCTTACCCCACCCGGACAGGACCCACCTGTATAACTATGGCTACACCTTC. Amino acids: CASSLPHPDRTHLYNYGYTF.

The rearrangement links TRBV29-1 to TRBJ2-7; 7 nucleotides match TRBD1. The germline V gene encodes CDR1 SQVTM and CDR2 ANQGSEA. V lost 0 bases to trimming and J lost 3 bases; unmatched junction nucleotides: 2. The length of the CDR3 is 13 residues. The CDR3 loop reads CSVEDWTGYEQYF. CDR3 nucleotides: TGCAGCGTTGAAGATTGGACAGGCTACGAGCAGTACTTC.

This clone was seen once. The rearrangement links TRBV5-4 to TRBJ2-5, with 10 bases fitting TRBD2. V shed 4 bases, J shed 0 bases, and the junction held 6 bases outside the gene matches. The germline CDR1 and CDR2 sequences are SGHNT and YYREEE (reference sequence). The CDR3 runs 16 residues. The CDR3 nucleotides read TGTGCCAGCAGCAAAGGACTAGCGGTGGACCAAGAGACCCAGTACTTC. It translates to CASSKGLAVDQETQYF.

This clone was found a few times. CDR3 sequence (DNA): TGCGCCAGCAGCTCAGGACAGGTTACCAGCAATGAAAAACTGTTTTTT. Translated, it gives CASSSGQVTSNEKLFF. The J gene is TRBJ1-4, the V gene TRBV5-1, with 7 bases matching TRBD1. Germline-derived CDR1 and CDR2 are SGHRS and YFSETQ. The CDR3 has 16 residues. V gave up 3 bases and J gave up 5 bases; unmatched junction bases: 10.